Detailed here is one T cell receptor (beta chain). This specimen belongs to a study of T-cell memory formation after mild COVID-19. Study summary: TCR clusters largely stayed donor specific.

The CDR3 contains 16 residues. Germline CDR1 SGHRS, CDR2 YFSETQ. Trimming pared 0 bases from V and 4 bases from J, leaving 15 bases between. In TCRdb, the 5' RACE reads were re-called with MiXCR into one record per CDR3 protein. The data contain approximately 200,000 distinct CDR3 sequences, about a sixth of them singletons. The V call is TRBV5-1, the J call TRBJ2-3, with D possibly matching TRBD2 (6 bases). Sequencing was carried out using PBMCs or a T cell subset sorted from them (not recorded which). The source is an adult woman who had mild COVID-19 (a few samples of this study predate the infection). Cell type and time point are not known. The CDR3 loop is CASSLAASVSADTQYF. CDR3 bases: TGCGCCAGCAGCTTGGCCGCTAGCGTCAGCGCAGATACGCAGTATTTT.